The clone carrying this T cell receptor beta chain was counted ten times or more. The data stem from a study of human T cells and chemical hapten exposure. Noted time point: pre-sensitization, week 0. The sample's treatment: therapeutic diphenylcyclopropenone sensitization with weekly scalp DPC. TCRdb independently ran MiXCR on the RACE reads; one entry per CDR3 protein. The sample yields roughly 100,000 distinct CDR3 sequences, around 9.5% seen once. Germline assignment: CDR1 SGHTA and CDR2 FQGNSA. The CDR3 length is 14 residues. V lost 1 base and J 2 bases, leaving 8 bases between the germline ends. The TCR sequence derives from a woman in her thirties or forties with alopecia areata. Some clones in this sample may be carry-over from other donors' samples. The sample here was whole blood, taken in connection with sensitization to the hapten diphenylcyclopropenone (DPC). V and J are TRBV7-2 and TRBJ1-2, with D unclear. The CDR3 loop reads CASSLDRGNYGYTF. DNA of the CDR3: TGTGCCAGCAGCTTAGATCGCGGGAACTATGGCTACACCTTC.